A single sample is the source of the 25 T cell receptor beta chains below, sequenced in a study of CXCR3-negative and CXCR3-positive naive CD8 T cells. Libraries of TRB cDNA were made by 5' RACE and carried UMIs. TCRdb reanalyzed the 5' RACE reads and collapses them to one entry per CDR3 protein, without DNA. Its listing shows roughly 45,000 distinct CDR3 sequences. Sequenced: naive CXCR3- CD8+ T cells from blood. Subset noted: CD45RO-CCR7+CD27+CD95- naive CD8+ T cells lacking CXCR3 (TNR3-). These receptors were obtained from a human donor in good health. Some clones in this sample may be carry-over from other donors' samples.

V is TRBV6-6 and J is TRBJ2-7; without DNA, the TCRdb call of TRBD2 cannot be checked. This CDR3 is 15 amino acids long. CDR1 and CDR2 (germline): MNHNY, SVGAGI (reference sequence). CDR3 sequence reads: CASSSNGRVGYEQYF.

The chain recombines TRBV12-3 or TRBV12-4 with TRBJ2-3; the TRBD2 assignment by TCRdb is unverifiable without DNA. The CDR3 is 12 residues long. CDR3 residues: CASKAVGDTQYF.

The rearrangement joins TRBV6-2 or TRBV6-3 to TRBJ1-5. CDR1 and CDR2 (germline): MNHEY, SVGEGT. The CDR3 is made up of 13 amino acids. The CDR3 reads CASSYTLDQPQHF.

The chain has TRBV6-5 and TRBJ2-3; no DNA is available, so the TRBD2 call from TCRdb remains unchecked. This CDR3 is 18 amino acids long. Germline-derived CDR1 and CDR2 are MNHEY and SVGAGI. The chain's CDR3 is CASSLTSGPPRRTDTQYF.

The V and J genes are TRBV29-1 and TRBJ2-5; without DNA, the TCRdb call of TRBD1 cannot be checked. Per the germline V gene, CDR1 is SQVTM and CDR2 is ANQGSEA. CDR3 length equals 14 residues. CDR3 loop: CSVEWGDRIETQYF. The entire variable domain, with the rest obtained from reference TRBV29-1 and TRBJ2-5, is as follows: SAVISQKPSRDICQRGTSLTIQCQVDSQVTMMFWYRQQPGQSLTLIATANQGSEATYESGFVIDKFPISRPNLTFSTLTVSNMSPEDSSIYLCSVEWGDRIETQYFGPGTRLLVL.

The CDR3 is CASSQGRYSGANVLTF. The rearrangement uses TRBV11-2 and TRBJ2-6; TCRdb picks TRBD1, but there is no DNA to check that call. Germline lookup yields CDR1 SGHAT and CDR2 FQNNGV. CDR3 size: 16 residues.

The chain uses TRBV6-4 and TRBJ2-7; the TCRdb call, TRBD1, lacks DNA for checking. The CDR3 length is 14 residues. Per germline, CDR1 MRHNA and CDR2 SNTAGT. CDR3 sequence: CASTLGQGNYEQYF.

The chain employs TRBV12-3 or TRBV12-4 and TRBJ2-5; absent DNA, TCRdb's TRBD2 call cannot be checked. The CDR3 spans 14 residues. CDR3 in amino acids: CASRPGLAGETQYF.

The CDR3 here is CATSSHPGDTIYEQYF. The chain is built from TRBV15 and TRBJ2-7; TCRdb names TRBD1, which stays unverified in the absence of DNA. This CDR3 has 16 residues. In germline, CDR1 is LNHNV, CDR2 YYDKDF (reference sequence).

This chain uses TRBV28 with TRBJ1-3; with no DNA, the TCRdb D assignment of TRBD1 cannot be verified. This CDR3 region has 14 residues. CDR1 is MDHEN and CDR2 is SYDVKM in the germline V gene. The CDR3 spells CASSPRDRGNTIYF.

In terms of frequency, this clonotype is medium-sized. The chain employs TRBV21-1 and TRBJ2-4. TRBV21-1 is a pseudogene segment. The CDR3 contains 15 residues. Here the CDR3 reads CASSETTLAKNIQYF.

The chain links TRBV4-2 to TRBJ2-7; the TCRdb D gene call, TRBD2, has no DNA to confirm it. The CDR3 is 15 amino acids. The germline V gene has CDR1 LGHNA and CDR2 YNFKEQ. CDR3 residues: CASSQGSPSPYEQYF.

V and J are TRBV9 and TRBJ1-2; absent DNA, TCRdb's TRBD1 call cannot be checked. The CDR3 runs 15 residues. Germline values: CDR1 SGDLS, CDR2 YYNGEE. CDR3 sequence: CASSAPGTGGYGYTF. The full variable domain, in which reference TRBV9 and TRBJ1-2 provide the parts outside the CDR3, is DSGVTQTPKHLITATGQRVTLRCSPRSGDLSVYWYQQSLDQGLQFLIQYYNGEERAKGNILERFSAQQFPDLHSELNLSSLELGDSALYFCASSAPGTGGYGYTFGSGTRLTVV.

The chain links TRBV28 to TRBJ2-2; TCRdb picks TRBD1, but there is no DNA to check that call. This CDR3 comprises 14 residues. Germline CDR1 is MDHEN and CDR2 is SYDVKM. CDR3 protein: CASGARPDTGELFF.

The gene calls are TRBV28 and TRBJ2-2; TCRdb calls TRBD1, which cannot be checked without DNA. In germline, CDR1 is MDHEN, CDR2 SYDVKM. CDR3 size: 16 residues. This chain's CDR3 is CASSNRDRANTGELFF. Supplemented by reference TRBV28 and TRBJ2-2, the full variable domain reads DVKVTQSSRYLVKRTGEKVFLECVQDMDHENMFWYRQDPGLGLRLIYFSYDVKMKEKGDIPEGYSVSREKKERFSLILESASTNQTSMYLCASSNRDRANTGELFFGEGSRLTVL.

The chain carries TRBV12-3 or TRBV12-4 and TRBJ2-3; TCRdb lists TRBD1, though no DNA is available to test this call. This CDR3 comprises 15 residues. CDR3 protein: CASSRDRGRTDTQYF.

V gene TRBV28 combines with J gene TRBJ2-3; TCRdb reports TRBD2, a call that lacks DNA to check it against. The germline gives CDR1 MDHEN, CDR2 SYDVKM. The CDR3 runs 16 residues. CDR3: CASTYARGGGRDTQYF.

Judged by frequency, this clonotype is medium-sized. The V gene is TRBV4-2, the J gene TRBJ1-1; TCRdb designates TRBD1, a call that cannot be tested without DNA. Germline CDR1 is LGHNA and CDR2 is YNFKEQ. This CDR3 region has 14 residues. The CDR3: CASSQEGANTEAFF.

The rearrangement links TRBV6-2 or TRBV6-3 to TRBJ2-7; the TCRdb call, TRBD1, lacks DNA for checking. This CDR3 is built from 15 residues. Germline-derived CDR1 and CDR2 are MNHEY and SVGEGT. CDR3 in amino acids: CASSYSQGSPYEQYF.

The chain carries TRBV4-1 and TRBJ2-7; checking the TCRdb D call of TRBD2 is not possible without DNA. CDR3 length: 15 residues. The germline V gene has CDR1 MGHRA and CDR2 YSYEKL. This chain's CDR3 is CASSQDRQGMNEQYF.

The V and J genes are TRBV20-1 and TRBJ2-7; TCRdb's D call of TRBD1 is untestable without DNA. CDR1 is DFQATT and CDR2 is SNEGSKA in the germline V gene (reference sequence). The CDR3 covers 14 residues. CDR3 residues: CSARDPQGRYEQYF.

The chain has TRBV5-1 and TRBJ2-1; absent DNA, TCRdb's TRBD1 call cannot be checked. The germline gives CDR1 SGHRS, CDR2 YFSETQ. The CDR3 is 16 residues long. The CDR3 sequence is CASSLDRDRGLNEQFF.

V and J are TRBV18 and TRBJ1-1. From germline, CDR1 is KGHSH and CDR2 LQKENI. The CDR3 loop spans 13 amino acids. Here the CDR3 reads CASSPVENTEAFF.

The V and J genes are TRBV28 and TRBJ2-7; without DNA, the TCRdb call of TRBD1 cannot be checked. This CDR3 is 13 amino acids long. Germline CDR1 MDHEN, CDR2 SYDVKM. The CDR3 protein is CAGRDRSAYEQYF.

The chain uses TRBV15 and TRBJ1-1. The CDR3 runs 11 residues. Germline assignment: CDR1 LNHNV and CDR2 YYDKDF (reference sequence). CDR3: CASKGNTEAFF.